These 29 T cell receptor beta chains share one sample of origin, sequenced in a study of CD8 T cells in cerebrospinal fluid in Alzheimer's disease. TCRdb re-analyzed the 10x single-cell sequencing reads; it lists each CDR3 protein once, without DNA. In total, the table holds around 1,500 distinct CDR3 sequences. Sample: cerebrospinal fluid. The receptors were gathered from a human donor with Alzheimer's disease.

The chain links TRBV6-2 or TRBV6-3 to TRBJ2-3; the D call from TCRdb, TRBD2, cannot be confirmed without DNA. In germline, CDR1 is MNHEY, CDR2 SVGEGT. The CDR3 consists of 13 residues. CDR3 residues: CASRVAGGDTQYF.

CDR3 region: CASTWQGAYGYTF. This chain links TRBV11-2 with TRBJ1-2; as DNA is missing, the TRBD1 call by TCRdb cannot be tested. CDR3 length equals 13 residues. Germline assignment: CDR1 SGHAT and CDR2 FQNNGV.

Measured by frequency, this clonotype is medium-sized. The rearrangement links TRBV9 to TRBJ2-3; the D gene TCRdb calls, TRBD1, cannot be checked with no DNA. This CDR3 is 19 amino acids long. Per the germline V gene, CDR1 is SGDLS and CDR2 is YYNGEE. The CDR3 loop reads CASSVAHGWGTGGTDTQYF.

V gene TRBV19 combines with J gene TRBJ2-2; without DNA, the TCRdb call of TRBD1 cannot be checked. The V gene's germline CDR1 is LNHDA and CDR2 SQIVND (reference sequence). This CDR3 has 17 residues. The CDR3 region is CASSVVTGRGLTGELFF.

According to its frequency, this clonotype is medium-sized (0.01 to 0.1%). The chain carries TRBV19 and TRBJ1-2; TCRdb names TRBD1, which stays unverified in the absence of DNA. CDR1 LNHDA and CDR2 SQIVND come from the germline V gene (reference sequence). CDR3 length: 13 amino acids. The CDR3 spells CASGSGVNYGYTF.

Judged by frequency, this clonotype is medium-sized. This chain joins TRBV10-3 and TRBJ2-7; the TRBD1 assignment by TCRdb is unverifiable without DNA. CDR1 and CDR2 from the germline V gene are ENHRY and SYGVKD. This CDR3 is 14 amino acids long. Here the CDR3 reads CAISRGQHSYEQYF.

This clonotype counts as large by frequency. This sequence joins TRBV28 and TRBJ2-6; TCRdb outputs TRBD1, but without DNA this stays unchecked. This CDR3 is 16 amino acids long. Per germline, CDR1 MDHEN and CDR2 SYDVKM. CDR3 residues: CASSPGWGSGANVLTF.

Frequency places this clonotype as medium-sized. The V call is TRBV11-1, the J call TRBJ2-2. The germline V gene has CDR1 SGHAT and CDR2 FQDESV (reference sequence). The CDR3 has 15 residues. The CDR3 here is CASSPEVGSAGELFF. Using reference TRBV11-1 and TRBJ2-2 for the parts outside the CDR3, the full variable domain is EAEVAQSPRYKITEKSQAVAFWCDPISGHATLYWYRQILGQGPELLVQFQDESVVDDSQLPKDRFSAERLKGVDSTLKIQPAELGDSAMYLCASSPEVGSAGELFFGEGSRLTVL.

The rearrangement uses TRBV7-2 and TRBJ1-1; TCRdb's D gene call, TRBD1, goes unchecked for lack of DNA. This CDR3 region has 13 residues. Germline V gene lookup returns CDR1 SGHTA and CDR2 FQGNSA. The CDR3 protein is CASSLSGGTEAFF.

By frequency, this clonotype is large. This rearrangement joins TRBV20-1 to TRBJ2-1; without DNA, the TCRdb call of TRBD2 cannot be checked. This CDR3 contains 15 residues. CDR1 is DFQATT, CDR2 SNEGSKA, per germline (reference sequence). CDR3 loop: CSATPRRGGRNEQFF.

This clonotype registers medium-sized by frequency. The V and J genes are TRBV12-3 or TRBV12-4 and TRBJ2-3; TCRdb outputs TRBD2, but without DNA this stays unchecked. CDR3 length equals 14 residues. The CDR3 loop is CASRASGRADTQYF.

This clonotype is called medium-sized based on its frequency. The chain joins TRBV18 to TRBJ2-7. The CDR3 consists of 13 residues. The germline V gene has CDR1 KGHSH and CDR2 LQKENI. The CDR3 sequence: CASSPTAAYEQYF.

V gene TRBV9 combines with J gene TRBJ2-3. This CDR3 spans 13 amino acids. Germline V lookup: CDR1 SGDLS, CDR2 YYNGEE. The CDR3 spells CASSVVGTDTQYF.

Its frequency marks this clonotype as large. V is TRBV28 and J is TRBJ2-7; there is no DNA to check the TCRdb D call of TRBD1. This CDR3 is built from 14 residues. Per the germline V gene, CDR1 is MDHEN and CDR2 is SYDVKM. The CDR3 loop reads CASSFDRASYEQYF.

This clonotype counts as medium-sized by frequency. V gene TRBV18 combines with J gene TRBJ2-7; checking the TCRdb D call of TRBD1 is not possible without DNA. The CDR3 loop spans 14 amino acids. Germline V lookup: CDR1 KGHSH, CDR2 LQKENI. The CDR3 reads CASSRAGASYEQYF.

This clonotype registers medium-sized by frequency. CDR3 sequence reads: CASSGGTSGPVRSYEQYF. The chain uses TRBV7-9 and TRBJ2-7; TCRdb outputs TRBD2, but without DNA this stays unchecked. The CDR3 is 18 residues long. Germline lookup yields CDR1 SEHNR and CDR2 FQNEAQ (reference sequence).

This clonotype is called medium-sized based on its frequency. The chain recombines TRBV30 with TRBJ2-7; TCRdb's assignment of TRBD1 cannot be checked, as there is no DNA. The CDR3 has 14 residues. Germline CDR1 GTSNPN, CDR2 SVGIG (reference sequence). CDR3: CAWSVGQELYEQYF.

This clonotype is deemed medium-sized by its frequency. This chain joins TRBV28 and TRBJ2-3. The germline gives CDR1 MDHEN, CDR2 SYDVKM. The CDR3 length is 15 residues. CDR3 sequence reads: CASSLSRGGTDTQYF.

This clonotype is called medium-sized based on its frequency. The chain uses TRBV7-8 and TRBJ1-5. CDR1 is SGHVS and CDR2 is FQNEAQ in the germline V gene. The CDR3 is made up of 14 amino acids. The CDR3 loop reads CASSPPQPGQPQHF.

Measured by frequency, this clonotype is large. The chain couples TRBV6-5 to TRBJ1-1. Per germline, CDR1 MNHEY and CDR2 SVGAGI. The CDR3 runs 17 residues. This chain's CDR3 is CASSYSIQAGDGKEAFF.

The chain uses TRBV20-1 and TRBJ1-6; the TCRdb call, TRBD1, lacks DNA for checking. Per the germline V gene, CDR1 is DFQATT and CDR2 is SNEGSKA (reference sequence). CDR3 length: 14 residues. This chain's CDR3 is CSASTGKGNSPLHF.

This chain joins TRBV7-3 and TRBJ2-7. CDR1 and CDR2 (germline): SGHTA, FQGTGA. The CDR3 is 13 amino acids. Here the CDR3 reads CASSLNRFYEQYF.

According to its frequency, this clonotype is medium-sized. The CDR3 spells CASSPTSQNTGELFF. The chain recombines TRBV18 with TRBJ2-2. The germline gives CDR1 KGHSH, CDR2 LQKENI. CDR3 length: 15 amino acids.

This clonotype registers medium-sized by frequency. CDR3 protein: CASSLASIGGGETQYF. This chain links TRBV12-3 or TRBV12-4 with TRBJ2-5; the D call of TRBD1 rests on TCRdb alone, since no DNA is present to check it. The CDR3 length is 16 residues.

J is TRBJ2-7 and V is TRBV27; the TCRdb call, TRBD2, lacks DNA for checking. Per the germline V gene, CDR1 is MNHEY and CDR2 is SMNVEV (reference sequence). CDR3 length equals 13 residues. The CDR3 reads CASSLQGGHEQYF.

Measured by frequency, this clonotype is medium-sized (0.01 to 0.1%). The V call is TRBV24-1, the J call TRBJ2-5; TCRdb reports TRBD1, a call that lacks DNA to check it against. Germline assignment: CDR1 KGHDR and CDR2 SFDVKD. The CDR3 totals 15 residues. This CDR3 reads CATSDRDRPGETQYF.

This clonotype is classed as large by frequency. The V gene is TRBV28, the J gene TRBJ2-1; TCRdb gives TRBD2 as the D gene, but with no DNA this cannot be confirmed. Germline-derived CDR1 and CDR2 are MDHEN and SYDVKM. The CDR3 length is 15 residues. This chain's CDR3 is CASSLGASSYNEQFF.

The chain has TRBV5-1 and TRBJ2-3; no DNA is available, so the TRBD1 call from TCRdb remains unchecked. CDR1 is SGHRS, CDR2 YFSETQ, per germline. CDR3 length equals 15 residues. CDR3 sequence: CASSLGARGTDTQYF.

Frequency places this clonotype as medium-sized. V is TRBV9 and J is TRBJ1-4; the D gene TCRdb calls, TRBD1, cannot be checked with no DNA. In germline, CDR1 is SGDLS, CDR2 YYNGEE. The CDR3 sequence is 14 residues long. The chain's CDR3 is CASSAEGDPEKLFF.